This TCR beta chain was obtained from a study of T cells in Graves' hyperthyroidism and ophthalmopathy. General study findings and limits: Ophthalmopathy was identified by the model a median around 5.9 months ahead of onset.

This clonotype was recorded only once. What it binds is unknown. The CDR3 length is 12 residues. Trimming removed 8 bases at V and 5 bases at J, with 12 bases between. Germline V gene sequence: CDR1 SGHVS, CDR2 FQNEAQ. Amplified regions were TCR beta CDR3 sequences from RNA transcripts. The TCR CDR3 first-round RT-PCR relied on the HTBI primer set. MiXCR, applied by TCRdb to the multiplex PCR reads, yields one record per CDR3 protein. The sample records around 660,000 distinct CDR3 sequences, just under 45% being singletons. The source material was peripheral blood or thyroid tissue (not recorded which). The chain uses TRBV7-8 and TRBJ2-5; D uncertain. The receptor was isolated from an adult man with Graves' disease, either hyperthyroidism or ophthalmopathy (not recorded which). Written as DNA, the CDR3 is TGTGCCAGCTTCACGGGTAGGGAGACCCAGTACTTC. Protein: CASFTGRETQYF. The variable domain in full, with the rest retrieved from reference TRBV7-8 and TRBJ2-5, is GAGVSQSPRYKVAKRGQDVALRCDPISGHVSLFWYQQALGQGPEFLTYFQNEAQLDKSGLPSDRFFAERPEGSVSTLKIQRTQQEDSAVYLCASFTGRETQYFGPGTRLLVL.